Below, one TCR beta chain is given with its context. Its specificity is not known. These data are taken from a study of cytomegalovirus exposure and HLA in healthy donors. Study findings and constraints: On later analysis, the bulk of CMV-associated TCR beta chains appeared to be HLA-restricted.

Unmatched junction bases numbered 3, after V lost 6 bases and J lost 2 bases. From germline, CDR1 is SQVTM and CDR2 ANQGSEA. The CDR3 runs 13 residues. PCR used 60 Vbeta primers and 13 Jbeta primers. Method: immunoSEQ multiplex PCR; TCRdb's copy keeps in-frame clones and lacks some. The data hold roughly 240,000 clones, with approximately 81% observed a single time. The source of this sequence is a girl under 10 years old in good health and CMV-seronegative. This sequence joins TRBV29-1 and TRBJ2-1; TRBD2 matches 8 bases. The sequencing input was PBMCs. CDR3 residues: CSVVGRAYNEQFF. The CDR3 DNA reads TGCAGCGTGGTCGGGAGGGCCTACAATGAGCAGTTCTTC.